This is a list of T cell receptor beta chains from one sample in a study of blood T cell repertoires in COVID-19. Sequenced by immunoSEQ multiplex PCR; TCRdb stores in-frame clones only, minus some. The table shows nearly 45,000 clones, with roughly 87% occurring only once. The sample comprised peripheral blood. The receptors here all came from a woman older than 75 in a cohort sampled during active or convalescent COVID-19. The CDR3 runs from the conserved cysteine through the conserved F or W. D genes are given only for firm matches. Not all rows give a size; the values are once, few, many and, for expanded clones, a class.

j_gene,abundance,d_gene,v_gene,CDR3aa,CDR3nt
TRBJ1-4,NA,TRBD1,TRBV7-2,CASSSYRGGPDGLFF,TGTGCCAGCAGCTCATACAGGGGAGGCCCCGACGGACTGTTTTTT
TRBJ2-1,NA,NA,TRBV27,CASSLVRGNDGEQFF,TGTGCCAGCAGTTTGGTCAGGGGAAATGACGGTGAGCAGTTCTTC
TRBJ1-5,NA,NA,TRBV4-2,CASSRDGGNQPQHF,TGTGCCAGCAGCCGTGACGGGGGAAATCAGCCCCAGCATTTT
TRBJ1-2,NA,TRBD1,TRBV5-5,CASSSPRDRGYGYTF,TGTGCCAGCAGCTCACCCCGGGACAGGGGTTATGGCTACACCTTC
TRBJ2-3,NA,TRBD2,TRBV6-5,CASIGRGFTDTQYF,TGTGCCAGCATTGGGCGGGGGTTCACAGATACGCAGTATTTT
TRBJ2-5,NA,TRBD1,TRBV19,CASREQGAGETQYF,TGTGCCAGTAGAGAGCAGGGGGCGGGGGAGACCCAGTACTTC
TRBJ1-6,NA,NA,TRBV7-2,CASTGGTGANSPLHF,TGTGCCAGCACCGGGGGTACAGGCGCGAATTCACCCCTCCACTTT
TRBJ2-4,NA,NA,TRBV7-8,CASSFRGGDIQYF,TGTGCCAGCAGCTTTAGGGGGGGGGACATTCAGTACTTC
TRBJ1-4,NA,TRBD1,TRBV30,CAWSVGGGDEKLFF,TGTGCCTGGAGTGTCGGAGGGGGCGACGAAAAACTGTTTTTT
TRBJ2-2,NA,NA,TRBV5-4,CASSLNSGTSNTGELFF,TGTGCCAGCAGCTTGAACAGCGGAACCTCGAACACCGGGGAGCTGTTTTTT
TRBJ2-7,NA,TRBD2,TRBV3-1/TRBV3-2,CASSQDLPTQSGRAYEQYF,TGTGCCAGCAGCCAAGATCTTCCGACCCAGAGCGGGAGGGCCTACGAGCAGTACTTC
TRBJ1-3,few,NA,TRBV7-9,CASSLALSTGTGNTIYF,TGTGCCAGCAGCTTAGCGCTAAGTACAGGAACTGGAAACACCATATATTTT
TRBJ2-3,NA,NA,TRBV6-5,CASSSSVADTQYF,TGTGCCAGCAGTTCTAGCGTAGCAGATACGCAGTATTTT
TRBJ2-1,NA,TRBD2,TRBV11-3,CASSFGSLAGGRYNEQFF,TGTGCCAGCAGCTTCGGATCTTTAGCGGGAGGACGATACAATGAGCAGTTCTTC
TRBJ1-1,NA,NA,TRBV5-4,CASTHRTLATEAFF,TGTGCCAGCACACACAGGACCCTTGCCACTGAAGCTTTCTTT
TRBJ2-7,few,TRBD2,TRBV7-8,CASSLVPGPGGYEQYF,TGTGCCAGCAGCTTAGTACCCGGCCCGGGGGGATACGAGCAGTACTTC
TRBJ1-1,NA,NA,TRBV9,CASSVGGMMNTEAFF,TGTGCCAGCAGCGTAGGAGGGATGATGAACACTGAAGCTTTCTTT
TRBJ1-2,NA,TRBD1,TRBV27,CASSFGQAYGYTF,TGTGCCAGCAGTTTCGGACAGGCGTATGGCTACACCTTC
TRBJ1-2,once,TRBD1,TRBV6-5,CASSSAPEGAYGYTF,TGTGCCAGCAGTTCCGCCCCCGAGGGGGCATATGGCTACACCTTC
TRBJ1-2,NA,NA,TRBV7-9,CASSLEAGDGYTF,TGTGCCAGCAGCTTAGAGGCAGGGGATGGCTACACCTTC